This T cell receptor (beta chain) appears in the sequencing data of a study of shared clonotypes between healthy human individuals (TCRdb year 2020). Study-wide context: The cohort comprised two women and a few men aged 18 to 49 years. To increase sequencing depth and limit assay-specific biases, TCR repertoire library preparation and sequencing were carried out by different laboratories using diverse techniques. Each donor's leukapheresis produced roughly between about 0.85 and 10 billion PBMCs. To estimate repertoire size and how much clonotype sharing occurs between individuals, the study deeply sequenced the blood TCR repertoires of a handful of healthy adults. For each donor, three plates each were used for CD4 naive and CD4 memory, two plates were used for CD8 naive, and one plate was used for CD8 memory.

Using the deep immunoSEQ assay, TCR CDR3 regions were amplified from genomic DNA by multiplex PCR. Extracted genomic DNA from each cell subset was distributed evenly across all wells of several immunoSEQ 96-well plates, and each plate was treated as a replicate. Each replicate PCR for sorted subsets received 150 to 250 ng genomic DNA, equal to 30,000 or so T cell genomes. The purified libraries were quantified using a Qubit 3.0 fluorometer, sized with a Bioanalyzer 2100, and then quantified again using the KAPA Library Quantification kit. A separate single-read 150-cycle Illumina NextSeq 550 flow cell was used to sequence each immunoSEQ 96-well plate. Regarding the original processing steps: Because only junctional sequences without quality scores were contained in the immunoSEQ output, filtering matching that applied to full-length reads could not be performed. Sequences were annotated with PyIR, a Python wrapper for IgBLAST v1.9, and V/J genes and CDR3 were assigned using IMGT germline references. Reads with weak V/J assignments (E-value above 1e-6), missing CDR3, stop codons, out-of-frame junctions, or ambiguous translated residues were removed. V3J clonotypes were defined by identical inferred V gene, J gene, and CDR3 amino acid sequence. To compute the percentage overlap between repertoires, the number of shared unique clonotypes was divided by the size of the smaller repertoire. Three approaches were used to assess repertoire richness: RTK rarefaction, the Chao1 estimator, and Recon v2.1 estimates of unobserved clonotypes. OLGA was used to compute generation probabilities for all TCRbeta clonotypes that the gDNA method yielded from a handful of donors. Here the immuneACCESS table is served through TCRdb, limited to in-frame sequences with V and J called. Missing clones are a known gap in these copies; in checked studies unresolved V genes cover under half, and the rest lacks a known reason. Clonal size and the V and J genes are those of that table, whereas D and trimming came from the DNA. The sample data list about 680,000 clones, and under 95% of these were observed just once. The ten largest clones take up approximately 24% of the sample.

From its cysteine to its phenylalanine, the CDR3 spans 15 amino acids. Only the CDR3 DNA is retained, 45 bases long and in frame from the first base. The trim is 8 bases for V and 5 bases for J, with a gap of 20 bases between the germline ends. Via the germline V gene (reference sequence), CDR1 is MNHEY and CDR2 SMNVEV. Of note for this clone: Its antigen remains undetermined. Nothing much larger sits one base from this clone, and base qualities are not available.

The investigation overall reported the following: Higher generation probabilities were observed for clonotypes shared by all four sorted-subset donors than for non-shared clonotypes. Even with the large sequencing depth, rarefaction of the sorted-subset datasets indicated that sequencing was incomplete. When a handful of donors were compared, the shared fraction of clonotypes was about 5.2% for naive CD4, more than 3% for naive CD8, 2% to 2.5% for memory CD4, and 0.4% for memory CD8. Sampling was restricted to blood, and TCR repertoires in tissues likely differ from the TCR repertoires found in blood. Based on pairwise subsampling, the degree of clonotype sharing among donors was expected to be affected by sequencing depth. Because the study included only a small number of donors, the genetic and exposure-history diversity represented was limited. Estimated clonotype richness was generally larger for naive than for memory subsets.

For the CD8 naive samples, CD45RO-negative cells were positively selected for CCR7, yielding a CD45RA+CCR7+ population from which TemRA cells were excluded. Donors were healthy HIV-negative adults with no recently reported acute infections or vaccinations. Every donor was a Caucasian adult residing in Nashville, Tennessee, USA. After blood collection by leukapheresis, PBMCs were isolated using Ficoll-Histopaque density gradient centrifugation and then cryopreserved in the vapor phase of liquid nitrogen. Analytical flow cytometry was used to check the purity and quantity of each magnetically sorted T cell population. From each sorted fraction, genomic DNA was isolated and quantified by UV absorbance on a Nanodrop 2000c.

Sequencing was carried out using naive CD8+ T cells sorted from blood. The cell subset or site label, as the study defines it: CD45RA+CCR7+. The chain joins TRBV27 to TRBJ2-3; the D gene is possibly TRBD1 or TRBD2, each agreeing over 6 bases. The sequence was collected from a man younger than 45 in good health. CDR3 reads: CASSTYGGLRDTQYF. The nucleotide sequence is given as TGTGCCAGCTCTACATATGGGGGGCTGAGAGATACGCAGTATTTT.